This TCR beta chain stems from a study of blood T cell repertoires in COVID-19. Libraries were prepared by immunoSEQ multiplex PCR; TCRdb keeps only in-frame clonotypes and omits some of them. The sample lists under 200,000 clones; about 84% were seen once. Participant age was roughly 18 to 100 years, and participants resided in fewer than 30 US areas. Participants were placed into cohorts based on the clinical history they reported. The CDR3 totals 14 residues. Germline V gene data show CDR1 as LGHDT and CDR2 as YNNKEL (reference sequence). The V gene end was trimmed by 5 bases and the J gene end by 7 bases; junction bases not matched to a gene: 6.

The sequenced material came from PBMCs or T cells enriched from blood (not recorded which). The sequence derives from a man aged 35 to 55 with acute COVID-19. The rearrangement uses TRBV3-1 (or the pseudogene TRBV3-2) and TRBJ2-1, with 9 nucleotides matching TRBD2. CDR3 sequence: CASSTGLARNEQFF. CDR3 nucleotide sequence: TGTGCCAGCAGCACCGGACTAGCGAGAAATGAGCAGTTCTTC.